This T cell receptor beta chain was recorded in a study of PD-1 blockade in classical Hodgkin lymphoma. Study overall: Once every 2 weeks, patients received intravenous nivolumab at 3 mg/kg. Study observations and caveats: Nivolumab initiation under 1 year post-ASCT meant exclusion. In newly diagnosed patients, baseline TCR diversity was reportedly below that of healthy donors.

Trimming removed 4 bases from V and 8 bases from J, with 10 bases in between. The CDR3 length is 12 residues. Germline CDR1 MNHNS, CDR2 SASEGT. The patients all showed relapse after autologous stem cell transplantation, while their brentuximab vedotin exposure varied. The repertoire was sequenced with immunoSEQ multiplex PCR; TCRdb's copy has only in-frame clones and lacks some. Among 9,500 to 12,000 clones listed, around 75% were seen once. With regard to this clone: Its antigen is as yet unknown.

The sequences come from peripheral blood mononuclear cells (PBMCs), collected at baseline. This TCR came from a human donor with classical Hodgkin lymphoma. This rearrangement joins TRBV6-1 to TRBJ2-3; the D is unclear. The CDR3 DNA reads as TGTGCCAGCAGTGGCAGGTTTGGTACGCAGTATTTT. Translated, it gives CASSGRFGTQYF.